Sequencing of this T cell receptor beta chain was carried out in a study of T cells in Graves' hyperthyroidism and ophthalmopathy. This clonotype was observed a few times. Antigen: not known. Absent ophthalmopathy progression within 18 months defined stable Graves' hyperthyroidism. Each diagnosis was grounded in clinical symptoms, serum thyroxine and TRAb, thyroid ultrasound, and orbital computed tomography. Fresh peripheral blood, around 9.5 ml, yielded the PBMCs. Study conclusions and caveats: Blood also carried most thyroid clonotypes expanded above 0.001.

RNA transcripts yielded amplified TCR beta CDR3 regions. A set of HTBI primers served as the primers for a first-round RT-PCR of the TCR CDR3. MiXCR, run by TCRdb on the multiplex PCR reads, gives a single entry per CDR3 protein. The table records fewer than 900,000 distinct CDR3 sequences, 16% of them present only once. The sequence was collected from a man aged 18 to 29 with Graves' hyperthyroidism. The sample comprised blood.

CDR3 loop: CASSVAASGRASHNEQFF. The CDR3, as DNA: TGTGCCAGCAGCGTAGCGGCTAGCGGGAGGGCCTCTCACAATGAGCAGTTCTTC. V and J are TRBV9 and TRBJ2-1, with 12 nucleotides matching TRBD2. The length of the CDR3 is 18 residues. Germline V gene sequence: CDR1 SGDLS, CDR2 YYNGEE. The junction had 9 bases not matched to a gene; V was cut back by 0 bases and J by 5 bases.